This TCR beta chain was recorded in a study of PD-1 blockade in mismatch repair-deficient tumors. Study results and limitations: Rapid post-treatment expansion, then contraction, generally preceding radiologic response, marked tumor-resident clones.

Time point specified: roughly 10-day in vitro stimulation with candidate neoantigen peptide 7. The method was immunoSEQ multiplex PCR; TCRdb's version includes in-frame clones alone and lacks a portion of them. This sample has some 10,000 clones, with about 90% found just once. This clone has a single count. Its antigen is not identified. The clonotype originates from an adult with mismatch repair-deficient cancer. The sample here was cells cultured in vitro, taken from a patient treated with pembrolizumab.

CDR3 DNA sequence: TGTGCCACCAGCAGCGGGGGCGTGAGCTCCTACGAGCAGTACTTC. As protein: CATSSGGVSSYEQYF. The chain links TRBV15 to TRBJ2-7, with D perhaps given as TRBD1 or TRBD2 (6 bases each). CDR1 LNHNV and CDR2 YYDKDF come from the germline V gene (reference sequence). This CDR3 comprises 15 residues. Trimming removed 3 bases from V and 0 bases from J, with 12 bases in between.